Listed below are T cell receptor beta chains from one sample, sequenced in a study of a mutant IDH1 vaccine in newly diagnosed glioma. Profiling relied on immunoSEQ multiplex PCR, and the TCRdb table lists in-frame clones only, not all of them. The sample contains 100,000 to 150,000 clones, 80% of which appear only once. Their antigens are not known. Specimen: PBMCs, collected from a glioma patient whose treatment included an IDH1 peptide vaccine. The source of these receptors is a man aged 35-49 years with glioma. Both conserved end residues are part of each CDR3. Fields, in order: CDR3 protein, CDR3 DNA, V gene, clone size, D gene, J gene. A D gene is named only where the DNA matches it firmly. Size is omitted from some rows. Given values are once, few, many or a class for expanded clones.

CDR3 protein: CASSWRGNTGELFF
CDR3 DNA: TGTGCCAGCAGCTGGAGGGGGAACACCGGGGAGCTGTTTTTT
V gene: TRBV7-2
clone size: once
D gene: .
J gene: TRBJ2-2

CDR3 protein: CASSRTSRTEQFF
CDR3 DNA: TGTGCTAGCAGCCGGACTAGCCGGACTGAGCAGTTCTTC
V gene: TRBV7-7
clone size: .
D gene: TRBD2
J gene: TRBJ2-1

CDR3 protein: CASSPRVGYGYTF
CDR3 DNA: TGCGCCAGCAGCCCCAGGGTTGGCTATGGCTACACCTTC
V gene: TRBV4-1
clone size: .
D gene: .
J gene: TRBJ1-2

CDR3 protein: CASSESRIAGAWETQYF
CDR3 DNA: TGTGCCAGCAGTGAATCGAGGATAGCGGGAGCGTGGGAGACCCAGTACTTC
V gene: TRBV25-1
clone size: .
D gene: TRBD2
J gene: TRBJ2-5

CDR3 protein: CASSSVPGTGELFF
CDR3 DNA: TGTGCCAGCAGTTCTGTCCCCGGGACCGGGGAGCTGTTTTTT
V gene: TRBV27
clone size: .
D gene: .
J gene: TRBJ2-2

CDR3 protein: CASSQDGRGYGYTF
CDR3 DNA: TGCGCCAGCAGCCAAGATGGGCGGGGCTATGGCTACACCTTC
V gene: TRBV4-3
clone size: .
D gene: .
J gene: TRBJ1-2

CDR3 protein: CASSISGTGTQYF
CDR3 DNA: TGTGCCAGTAGTATATCCGGGACGGGGACCCAGTACTTC
V gene: TRBV19
clone size: .
D gene: .
J gene: TRBJ2-5

CDR3 protein: CAWSGRRGSYGEQYF
CDR3 DNA: TGTGCCTGGAGTGGTCGACGGGGAAGTTACGGCGAGCAGTACTTC
V gene: TRBV30
clone size: .
D gene: .
J gene: TRBJ2-7

CDR3 protein: CASSPPISTDTQYF
CDR3 DNA: TGTGCCAGCTCACCACCGATAAGCACAGATACGCAGTATTTT
V gene: TRBV18
clone size: once
D gene: .
J gene: TRBJ2-3

CDR3 protein: CASSLEGQFTDTQYF
CDR3 DNA: TGTGCCAGCAGTTTGGAAGGCCAGTTCACAGATACGCAGTATTTT
V gene: TRBV6-1
clone size: .
D gene: .
J gene: TRBJ2-3

CDR3 protein: CASSTPGGLAETQYF
CDR3 DNA: TGTGCCAGTAGTACGCCCGGGGGACTAGCTGAGACCCAGTACTTC
V gene: TRBV19
clone size: .
D gene: TRBD2
J gene: TRBJ2-5

CDR3 protein: CASSLRGALAGTGTDTQYF
CDR3 DNA: TGCGCCAGCAGCTTGCGGGGGGCCCTAGCGGGAACTGGCACAGATACGCAGTATTTT
V gene: TRBV5-1
clone size: .
D gene: TRBD2
J gene: TRBJ2-3

CDR3 protein: CASSLQTNTEAFF
CDR3 DNA: TGTGCCAGCAGCTTACAGACGAACACTGAAGCTTTCTTT
V gene: TRBV11-3
clone size: .
D gene: .
J gene: TRBJ1-1

CDR3 protein: CASRDDTSNYGYTF
CDR3 DNA: TGTGCCAGTAGGGACGACACTTCTAACTATGGCTACACCTTC
V gene: TRBV19
clone size: .
D gene: .
J gene: TRBJ1-2

CDR3 protein: CASSAGQGVTEAFF
CDR3 DNA: TGTGCCAGCAGCGCAGGACAGGGGGTAACTGAAGCTTTCTTT
V gene: TRBV9
clone size: .
D gene: TRBD1
J gene: TRBJ1-1

CDR3 protein: CASSLYVSGRDNEQFF
CDR3 DNA: TGTGCCAGCAGTTTATATGTTAGCGGGAGAGATAATGAGCAGTTCTTC
V gene: TRBV27
clone size: .
D gene: TRBD2
J gene: TRBJ2-1

CDR3 protein: CASSEVIVSNYQPQHF
CDR3 DNA: TGTGCCAGCAGTGAAGTAATCGTTTCTAATTATCAGCCCCAGCATTTT
V gene: TRBV6-1
clone size: .
D gene: .
J gene: TRBJ1-5

CDR3 protein: CASSLDRNTEAFF
CDR3 DNA: TGCGCCAGCAGCCTGGACAGGAACACTGAAGCTTTCTTT
V gene: TRBV5-1
clone size: few
D gene: .
J gene: TRBJ1-1

CDR3 protein: CASSRASGRTDEQFF
CDR3 DNA: TGTGCCAGCAGCAGGGCTAGCGGGAGAACGGACGAGCAGTTCTTC
V gene: TRBV5-4
clone size: .
D gene: TRBD2
J gene: TRBJ2-1

CDR3 protein: CASSRGLAVQETQYF
CDR3 DNA: TGTGCCAGTAGTAGGGGACTGGCCGTCCAAGAGACCCAGTACTTC
V gene: TRBV19
clone size: .
D gene: .
J gene: TRBJ2-5

CDR3 protein: CASSLPPSLEQYF
CDR3 DNA: TGTGCCAGCAGCTTACCCCCCTCCCTCGAGCAGTACTTC
V gene: TRBV5-4
clone size: .
D gene: .
J gene: TRBJ2-7

CDR3 protein: CASSLGGGGLETQYF
CDR3 DNA: TGTGCCAGCAGCTTAGGGGGCGGGGGCCTCGAGACCCAGTACTTC
V gene: TRBV7-9
clone size: .
D gene: .
J gene: TRBJ2-5

CDR3 protein: CAIIDSGNTIYF
CDR3 DNA: TGTGCCATCATTGACTCTGGAAACACCATATATTTT
V gene: TRBV10-3
clone size: .
D gene: .
J gene: TRBJ1-3

CDR3 protein: CAWGSQAGQTQYF
CDR3 DNA: TGTGCCTGGGGCTCCCAGGCGGGTCAGACCCAGTACTTC
V gene: TRBV30
clone size: .
D gene: .
J gene: TRBJ2-5

CDR3 protein: CASSPTSGSQYEQYF
CDR3 DNA: TGTGCCAGCAGCCCGACTAGCGGGAGCCAATACGAGCAGTACTTC
V gene: TRBV7-3
clone size: .
D gene: TRBD2
J gene: TRBJ2-7

CDR3 protein: CASAVMAWQYF
CDR3 DNA: TGTGCCAGTGCCGTGATGGCATGGCAGTACTTC
V gene: TRBV6-5
clone size: .
D gene: .
J gene: TRBJ2-7

CDR3 protein: CASSRGTGGHEQYF
CDR3 DNA: TGTGCCAGCAGCCGCGGGACAGGGGGACACGAGCAGTACTTC
V gene: TRBV4-2
clone size: .
D gene: TRBD1
J gene: TRBJ2-7

CDR3 protein: CASSRQGRGQPQHF
CDR3 DNA: TGTGCCAGCAGTAGACAGGGGAGAGGTCAGCCCCAGCATTTT
V gene: TRBV27
clone size: .
D gene: TRBD1
J gene: TRBJ1-5

CDR3 protein: CASSLTSPSYNEQFF
CDR3 DNA: TGTGCCAGCAGCTTAACTAGCCCCTCCTACAATGAGCAGTTCTTC
V gene: TRBV7-2
clone size: .
D gene: .
J gene: TRBJ2-1

CDR3 protein: CASSLAMRADTQYF
CDR3 DNA: TGTGCCAGCAGCTTAGCGATGCGAGCAGATACGCAGTATTTT
V gene: TRBV7-2
clone size: once
D gene: .
J gene: TRBJ2-3

CDR3 protein: CASSQAPYTGELFF
CDR3 DNA: TGCGCCAGCAGCCAAGCCCCGTACACCGGGGAGCTGTTTTTT
V gene: TRBV4-1
clone size: medium-sized
D gene: .
J gene: TRBJ2-2

CDR3 protein: CASSQGGGTEAFF
CDR3 DNA: TGTGCCAGCTCACAGGGCGGCGGCACTGAAGCTTTCTTT
V gene: TRBV5-4
clone size: .
D gene: .
J gene: TRBJ1-1

CDR3 protein: CASSFGQGGTDTQYF
CDR3 DNA: TGTGCCAGCAGTTTCGGGCAGGGAGGCACAGATACGCAGTATTTT
V gene: TRBV27
clone size: .
D gene: .
J gene: TRBJ2-3

CDR3 protein: CASRMSSYNEQFF
CDR3 DNA: TGTGCCAGCAGGATGAGCTCCTACAATGAGCAGTTCTTC
V gene: TRBV2
clone size: .
D gene: .
J gene: TRBJ2-1

CDR3 protein: CASSWGRSYNEQFF
CDR3 DNA: TGTGCCAGCAGCTGGGGACGTTCCTACAATGAGCAGTTCTTC
V gene: TRBV2
clone size: .
D gene: .
J gene: TRBJ2-1

CDR3 protein: CASSLRGGTGDEKLFF
CDR3 DNA: TGTGCCAGCAGCCTACGGGGGGGGACAGGGGATGAAAAACTGTTTTTT
V gene: TRBV4-2
clone size: few
D gene: TRBD1
J gene: TRBJ1-4

CDR3 protein: CASSQDSVLYSNQPQHF
CDR3 DNA: TGTGCCAGCAGCCAAGATTCAGTCTTGTATAGCAATCAGCCCCAGCATTTT
V gene: TRBV4-2
clone size: .
D gene: .
J gene: TRBJ1-5

CDR3 protein: CASSPRARLPNEQFF
CDR3 DNA: TGTGCCAGCAGCCCCCGGGCCCGGCTTCCCAATGAGCAGTTCTTC
V gene: TRBV5-6
clone size: .
D gene: .
J gene: TRBJ2-1

CDR3 protein: CASSQDDDEQFF
CDR3 DNA: TGTGCCAGCAGCCAAGACGACGATGAGCAGTTCTTC
V gene: TRBV14
clone size: few
D gene: .
J gene: TRBJ2-1